Each of the 6 T cell receptor beta chains below was sequenced from the same sample in a study of sequential checkpoint blockade in melanoma. The sample's treatment: randomized to nivolumab then ipilimumab (arm A) or the reverse (arm B). Sequencing used immunoSEQ multiplex PCR; TCRdb keeps in-frame clones, though not all of them. The data show about 1,800 clones, roughly 19% seen once. The sample in question was tumor tissue (inferred from file names), obtained from a patient given nivolumab and ipilimumab in sequence. The receptors were gathered from a human donor with melanoma.

The J gene is TRBJ2-7, the V gene TRBV4-1; TRBD1 might be the D (6 bases). Trimming removed 0 bases at V and 2 bases at J, with 11 bases between. Per the germline V gene, CDR1 is MGHRA and CDR2 is YSYEKL. CDR3 length: 15 residues. As DNA, the CDR3 is TGCGCCAGCAGCCAAGATAGGGGGTTCACCTACGAGCAGTACTTC. Protein product: CASSQDRGFTYEQYF.

The rearrangement uses TRBV12-5 and TRBJ2-2; D is ambiguous. The length of the CDR3 is 13 residues. CDR1 is LGHNT, CDR2 FRNRAP, per germline. V gave up 3 bases and J gave up 7 bases, with 9 bases separating them. The CDR3 loop reads CASGLGLRGELFF. CDR3 nucleotide sequence: TGTGCTAGTGGTTTAGGGCTGCGCGGGGAGCTGTTTTTT.

This chain joins TRBV5-1 and TRBJ2-1, with D perhaps TRBD2 (5 bases). Trimming shortened V by 6 bases and J by 10 bases, and 20 bases separated the two germline ends. Germline V gene lookup returns CDR1 SGHRS and CDR2 YFSETQ. The CDR3 contains 14 residues. CDR3 amino acids: CASTLLLGNGEQFF. CDR3 coding DNA: TGCGCCAGCACCCTCCTACTAGGGAACGGGGAGCAGTTCTTC.

This chain joins TRBV6-8 and TRBJ2-5; the D is unclear. V was clipped by 5 bases and J by 4 bases, with 11 bases between them. CDR1 MNHGY and CDR2 SAAAGT come from the germline V gene. The CDR3 runs to 13 residues. Written as DNA, the CDR3 is TGTGCCAGCAGTGATCGGCCTAGAGAGACCCAGTACTTC. It yields the protein CASSDRPRETQYF.

The chain recombines TRBV6-8 with TRBJ1-6, with D tentatively TRBD1 (5 bases). Looked up from germline, CDR1 is MNHGY and CDR2 is SAAAGT. The CDR3 has 13 residues. V dropped 10 bases and J dropped 7 bases, with 14 bases sitting between them. CDR3: CAIRRGHNSPLHF. Written as DNA, the CDR3 is TGTGCCATCAGGAGGGGTCACAATTCACCCCTCCACTTT.

This clone showed up just a few times. In DNA form, the CDR3 reads TGTGCCAGCAGGACTAGGGGGGGCGCAGATGGCTACACCTTC. Its protein is CASRTRGGADGYTF. V is TRBV28 and J is TRBJ1-2; possible D gene TRBD1, 6 bases. The CDR3 spans 14 residues. Trimming cost V 6 bases and J 6 bases, with 17 bases left between them. Germline CDR1 reads MDHEN; CDR2 reads SYDVKM.